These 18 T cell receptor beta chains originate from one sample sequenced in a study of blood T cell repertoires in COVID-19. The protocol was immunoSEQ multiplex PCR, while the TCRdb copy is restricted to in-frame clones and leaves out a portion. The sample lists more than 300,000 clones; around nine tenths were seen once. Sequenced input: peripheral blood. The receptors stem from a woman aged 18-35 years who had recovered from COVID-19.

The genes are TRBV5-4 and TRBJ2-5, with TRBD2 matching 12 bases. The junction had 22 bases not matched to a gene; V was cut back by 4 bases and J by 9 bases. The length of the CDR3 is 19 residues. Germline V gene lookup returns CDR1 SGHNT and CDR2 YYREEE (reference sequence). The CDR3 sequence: CASSVHRGLAGSGLLAQYF. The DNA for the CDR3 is TGTGCCAGCAGCGTACACCGAGGACTAGCGGGAAGTGGATTGTTGGCCCAGTACTTC. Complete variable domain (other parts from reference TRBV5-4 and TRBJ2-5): ETGVTQSPTHLIKTRGQQVTLRCSSQSGHNTVSWYQQALGQGPQFIFQYYREEENGRGNFPPRFSGLQFPNYSSELNVNALELDDSALYLCASSVHRGLAGSGLLAQYFGPGTRLLVL.

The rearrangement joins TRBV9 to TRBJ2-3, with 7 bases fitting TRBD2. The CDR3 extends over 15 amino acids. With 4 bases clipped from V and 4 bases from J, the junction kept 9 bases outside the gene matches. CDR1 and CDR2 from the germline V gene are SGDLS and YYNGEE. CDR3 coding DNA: TGTGCCAGCAGCCCCGGAGCGGCGGGAGCAGATACGCAGTATTTT. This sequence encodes CASSPGAAGADTQYF.

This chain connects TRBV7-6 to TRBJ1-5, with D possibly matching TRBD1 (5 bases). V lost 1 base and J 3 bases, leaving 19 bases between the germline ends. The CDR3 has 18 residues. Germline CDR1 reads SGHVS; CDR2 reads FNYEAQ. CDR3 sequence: CASSLGDSSCRTNQPQHF. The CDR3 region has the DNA TGTGCCAGCAGCTTAGGAGACAGCTCCTGCCGTACCAATCAGCCCCAGCATTTT.

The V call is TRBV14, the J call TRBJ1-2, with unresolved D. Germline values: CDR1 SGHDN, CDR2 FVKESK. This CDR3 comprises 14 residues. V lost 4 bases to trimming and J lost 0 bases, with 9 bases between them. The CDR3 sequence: CASSRDGTNYGYTF. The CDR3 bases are TGTGCCAGCAGCCGAGACGGTACTAACTATGGCTACACCTTC.

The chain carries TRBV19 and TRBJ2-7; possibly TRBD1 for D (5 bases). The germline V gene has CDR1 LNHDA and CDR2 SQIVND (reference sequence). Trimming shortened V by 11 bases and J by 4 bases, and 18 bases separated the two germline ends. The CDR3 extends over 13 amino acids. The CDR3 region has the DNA TGTGCCTTTGGGGCCCATAAAATATACGAGCAGTACGTC. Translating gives CAFGAHKIYEQYV.

This chain's CDR3 is CSASLGPDTQYF. As DNA, the CDR3 is TGCAGTGCTAGTCTGGGGCCAGATACGCAGTATTTT. This sequence joins TRBV20-1 and TRBJ2-3; D might be TRBD1 (5 bases). V was cut by 3 bases and J by 4 bases, with 8 bases left in between. In germline, CDR1 is DFQATT, CDR2 SNEGSKA (reference sequence). This CDR3 comprises 12 residues.

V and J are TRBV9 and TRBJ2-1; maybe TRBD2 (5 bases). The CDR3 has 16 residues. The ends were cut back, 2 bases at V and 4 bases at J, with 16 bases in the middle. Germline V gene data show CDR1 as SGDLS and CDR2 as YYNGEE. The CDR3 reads CASSVGGRTRYNEQFF. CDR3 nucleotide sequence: TGTGCCAGCAGCGTCGGCGGGCGCACCAGGTACAATGAGCAGTTCTTC. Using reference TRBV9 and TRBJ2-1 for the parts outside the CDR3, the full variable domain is DSGVTQTPKHLITATGQRVTLRCSPRSGDLSVYWYQQSLDQGLQFLIQYYNGEERAKGNILERFSAQQFPDLHSELNLSSLELGDSALYFCASSVGGRTRYNEQFFGPGTRLTVL.

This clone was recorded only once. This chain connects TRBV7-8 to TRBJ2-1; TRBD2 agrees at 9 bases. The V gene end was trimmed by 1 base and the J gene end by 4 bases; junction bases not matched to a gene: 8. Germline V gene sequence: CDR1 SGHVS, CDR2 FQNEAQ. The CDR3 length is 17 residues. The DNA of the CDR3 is TGTGCCAGCAGCTTAGTTTCTACTAGCGGGTTGTACAATGAGCAGTTCTTC. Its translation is CASSLVSTSGLYNEQFF.

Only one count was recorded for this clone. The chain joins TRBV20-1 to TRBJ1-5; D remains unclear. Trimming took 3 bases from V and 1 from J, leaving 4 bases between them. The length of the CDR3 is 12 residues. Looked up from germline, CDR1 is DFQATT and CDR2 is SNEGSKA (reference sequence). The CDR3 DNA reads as TGCAGTGCTAGTCCGAGCAATCAGCCCCAGCATTTT. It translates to CSASPSNQPQHF.

CDR3: CAWRSTGDGETQYF. CDR3 nucleotide sequence: TGTGCCTGGAGATCTACAGGGGATGGGGAGACCCAGTACTTC. V and J are TRBV30 and TRBJ2-5, with 7 bases aligning to TRBD1. Germline V gene lookup returns CDR1 GTSNPN and CDR2 SVGIG (reference sequence). V lost 3 bases to trimming and J lost 5 bases; unmatched junction nucleotides: 9. CDR3 size: 14 residues.

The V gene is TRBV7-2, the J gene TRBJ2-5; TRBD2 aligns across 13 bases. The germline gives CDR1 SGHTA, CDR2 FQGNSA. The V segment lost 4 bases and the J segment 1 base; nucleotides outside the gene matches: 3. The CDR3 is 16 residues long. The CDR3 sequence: CASSYGTSGTQETQYF. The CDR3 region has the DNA TGTGCCAGCAGCTATGGGACTAGCGGGACCCAAGAGACCCAGTACTTC.

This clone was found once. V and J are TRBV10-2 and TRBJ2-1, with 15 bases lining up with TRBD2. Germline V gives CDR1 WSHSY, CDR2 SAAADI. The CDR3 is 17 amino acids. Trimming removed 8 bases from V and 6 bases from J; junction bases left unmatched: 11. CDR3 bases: TGCGCCAGCGGGACGAAGGGACTAGCGGGAGGAAGCAATGAGCAGTTCTTC. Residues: CASGTKGLAGGSNEQFF.

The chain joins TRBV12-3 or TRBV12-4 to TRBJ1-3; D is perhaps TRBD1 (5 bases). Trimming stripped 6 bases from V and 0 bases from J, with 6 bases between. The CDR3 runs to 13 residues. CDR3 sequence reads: CASRRGSGNTIYF. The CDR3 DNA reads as TGTGCCAGCAGAAGGGGCTCTGGAAACACCATATATTTT.

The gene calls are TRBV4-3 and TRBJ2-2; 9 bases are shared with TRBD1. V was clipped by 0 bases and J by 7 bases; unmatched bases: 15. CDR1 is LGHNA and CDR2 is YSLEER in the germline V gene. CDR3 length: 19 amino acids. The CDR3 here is CASSQERGDRVHQVGELFF. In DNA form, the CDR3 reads TGCGCCAGCAGCCAAGAGAGGGGGGACAGGGTTCATCAAGTCGGGGAGCTGTTTTTT.

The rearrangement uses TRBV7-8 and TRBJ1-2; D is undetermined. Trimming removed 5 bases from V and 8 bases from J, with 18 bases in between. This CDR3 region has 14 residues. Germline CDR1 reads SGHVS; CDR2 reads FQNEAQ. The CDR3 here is CASSARTGSEGYTF. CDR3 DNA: TGTGCCAGCAGCGCAAGAACGGGGTCGGAGGGCTACACCTTC.

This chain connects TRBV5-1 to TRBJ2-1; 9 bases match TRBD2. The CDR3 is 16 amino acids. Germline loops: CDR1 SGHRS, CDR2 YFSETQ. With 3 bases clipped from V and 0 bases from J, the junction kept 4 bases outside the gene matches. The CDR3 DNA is TGCGCCAGCAGCTCGTTAGCGGGAGTCTCCTACAATGAGCAGTTCTTC. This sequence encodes CASSSLAGVSYNEQFF. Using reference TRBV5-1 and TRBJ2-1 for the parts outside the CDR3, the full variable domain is KAGVTQTPRYLIKTRGQQVTLSCSPISGHRSVSWYQQTPGQGLQFLFEYFSETQRNKGNFPGRFSGRQFSNSRSEMNVSTLELGDSALYLCASSSLAGVSYNEQFFGPGTRLTVL.

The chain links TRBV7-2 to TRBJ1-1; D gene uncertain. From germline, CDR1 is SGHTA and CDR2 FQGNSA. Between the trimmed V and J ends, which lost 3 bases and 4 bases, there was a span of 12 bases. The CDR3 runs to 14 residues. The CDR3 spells CASSLGRPPTEAFF. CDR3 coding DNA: TGTGCCAGCAGCTTGGGCAGGCCCCCCACTGAAGCTTTCTTT.

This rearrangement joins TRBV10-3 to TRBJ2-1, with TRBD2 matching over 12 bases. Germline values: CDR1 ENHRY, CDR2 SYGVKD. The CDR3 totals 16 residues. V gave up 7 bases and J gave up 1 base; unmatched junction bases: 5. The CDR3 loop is CAITSGRAGSYNEQFF. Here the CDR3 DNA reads TGTGCCATCACTAGCGGGAGGGCCGGTTCCTACAATGAGCAGTTCTTC.